Given below is one T cell receptor beta chain in context. Its antigen is not identified. The method was immunoSEQ multiplex PCR; TCRdb's version includes in-frame clones alone and lacks a portion of them. The sample has around 45,000 clones, around nine tenths seen once. The data belong to a study of OX40 agonist ivuxolimab in advanced cancers. Study-level information: As their treatment, patients were administered ivuxolimab, an agonistic anti-OX40 (CD134) antibody. People who had prior anti-PD-1, anti-PD-L1 or anti-CTLA-4 therapy could take part, and roughly 44% had some. Study observations and caveats: At doses 0.1 to 3.0 mg/kg, CD4+ and CD8+ clones expanded.

There are 14 residues in the CDR3. V dropped 6 bases and J dropped 4 bases, with 14 bases sitting between them. Germline CDR1 is ENHRY and CDR2 is SYGVKD. Sequences were derived from CD4+ or CD8+ T cells sorted from blood, sampled in a trial of the OX40 agonist ivuxolimab. V gene TRBV10-3 combines with J gene TRBJ2-3; D unclear. The source is an adult with an advanced solid tumor such as melanoma, head and neck, liver or kidney cancer. CDR3 nucleotides: TGTGCCATCAGGACGGATAGGGCGGCAGATACGCAGTATTTT. Amino acids: CAIRTDRAADTQYF.